What follows are 6 T cell receptor beta chains derived from one specimen sequenced in a study of blood T cell repertoires in COVID-19. Clones were read by immunoSEQ multiplex PCR, and TCRdb kept only the in-frame ones, dropping some. The sample shows 450,000 to 500,000 clones, approximately 86% of them seen only once. Material: PBMCs or T cells enriched from blood (not recorded which). All receptors come from a young woman who had recovered from COVID-19.

The J gene is TRBJ2-1, the V gene TRBV7-3; D gene ambiguous. CDR3 length: 14 residues. The V gene's germline CDR1 is SGHTA and CDR2 FQGTGA. Trimming stripped 4 bases from V and 6 bases from J, with 13 bases between. CDR3 in amino acids: CASSSHHLANEQFF. In DNA form, the CDR3 reads TGTGCCAGCAGCTCCCATCACCTGGCCAATGAGCAGTTCTTC.

The chain couples TRBV28 to TRBJ1-2, with D unresolved. Per the germline V gene, CDR1 is MDHEN and CDR2 is SYDVKM. V lost 10 bases and J lost 5, with 8 bases in between. This CDR3 has 10 residues. In DNA, the CDR3 is TGTGCCACCCTGCGGTATGGCTACACCTTC. It encodes CATLRYGYTF.

The chain is built from TRBV18 and TRBJ1-1; D not certain. There are 15 residues in the CDR3. Trimming removed 2 bases from V and 4 bases from J, with 14 bases in between. Germline CDR1 and CDR2: KGHSH and LQKENI. CDR3 amino acids: CASSPLAGQSTEAFF. The CDR3 DNA reads TGTGCCAGCTCACCATTGGCAGGCCAGAGCACTGAAGCTTTCTTT.

The CDR3 protein is CASSRRGQYGYTF. The CDR3 DNA is TGTGCCAGCAGTCGCAGGGGCCAGTATGGCTACACCTTC. The V and J genes are TRBV14 and TRBJ1-2; D possibly corresponds to TRBD1 (6 bases). The germline gives CDR1 SGHDN, CDR2 FVKESK. The CDR3 length is 13 residues. V was clipped by 6 bases and J by 5 bases, with 13 bases between them.

The CDR3 DNA is TGCGCCAGCAGCTCGACGGGACAGCAGAATGAAAAACTGTTTTTT. Translated, it gives CASSSTGQQNEKLFF. The chain is built from TRBV5-1 and TRBJ1-4; 7 bases are shared with TRBD1. The CDR3 loop spans 15 amino acids. Germline V gene data show CDR1 as SGHRS and CDR2 as YFSETQ. V lost 3 bases to trimming and J lost 5 bases; unmatched junction nucleotides: 7. The variable domain in full, with the rest retrieved from reference TRBV5-1 and TRBJ1-4, is KAGVTQTPRYLIKTRGQQVTLSCSPISGHRSVSWYQQTPGQGLQFLFEYFSETQRNKGNFPGRFSGRQFSNSRSEMNVSTLELGDSALYLCASSSTGQQNEKLFFGSGTQLSVL.

The chain employs TRBV6-5 and TRBJ1-4, with 8 bases that match TRBD1. From germline, CDR1 is MNHEY and CDR2 SVGAGI. Trimming took 0 bases from V and 6 from J; bases not matched to a gene: 3. The CDR3 is made up of 15 amino acids. CDR3 in DNA: TGTGCCAGCAGTTACTCGGAGACAGGGGATGAAAAACTGTTTTTT. Translating it yields CASSYSETGDEKLFF.